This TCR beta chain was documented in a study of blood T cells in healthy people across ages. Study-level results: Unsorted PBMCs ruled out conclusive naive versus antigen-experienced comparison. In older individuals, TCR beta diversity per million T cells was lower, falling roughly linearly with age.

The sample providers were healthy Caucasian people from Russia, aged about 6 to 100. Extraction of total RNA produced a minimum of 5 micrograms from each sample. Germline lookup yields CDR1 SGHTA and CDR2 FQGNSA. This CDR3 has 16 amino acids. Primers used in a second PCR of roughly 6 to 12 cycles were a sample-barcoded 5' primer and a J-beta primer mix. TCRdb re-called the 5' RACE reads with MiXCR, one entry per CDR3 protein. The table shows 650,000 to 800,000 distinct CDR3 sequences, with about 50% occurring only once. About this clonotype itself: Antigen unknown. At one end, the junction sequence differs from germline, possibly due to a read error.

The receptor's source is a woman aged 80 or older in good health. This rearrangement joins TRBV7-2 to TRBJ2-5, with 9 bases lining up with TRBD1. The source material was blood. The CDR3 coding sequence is TGTGCCAGCGGCTTAGCAGTGACAGGGGGCCAAGAGACCCAGTACTTC. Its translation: CASGLAVTGGQETQYF.